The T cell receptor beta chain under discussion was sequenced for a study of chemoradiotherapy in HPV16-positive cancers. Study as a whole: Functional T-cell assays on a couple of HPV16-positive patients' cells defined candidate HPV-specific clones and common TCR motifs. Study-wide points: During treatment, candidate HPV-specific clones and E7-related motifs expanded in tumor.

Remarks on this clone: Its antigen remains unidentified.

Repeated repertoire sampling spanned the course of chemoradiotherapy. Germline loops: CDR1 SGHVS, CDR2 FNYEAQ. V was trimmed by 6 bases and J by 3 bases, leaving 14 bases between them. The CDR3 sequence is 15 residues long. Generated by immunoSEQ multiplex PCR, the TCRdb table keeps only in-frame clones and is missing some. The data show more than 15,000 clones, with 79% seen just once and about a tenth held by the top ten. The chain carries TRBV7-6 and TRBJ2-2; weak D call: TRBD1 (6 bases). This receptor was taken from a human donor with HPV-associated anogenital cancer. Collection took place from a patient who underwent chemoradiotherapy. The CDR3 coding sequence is TGTGCCAGCAGTCAAACACAGGGTTACACCGGGGAGCTGTTTTTT. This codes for CASSQTQGYTGELFF. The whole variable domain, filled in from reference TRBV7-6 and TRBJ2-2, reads GAGVSQSPRYKVTKRGQDVALRCDPISGHVSLYWYRQALGQGPEFLTYFNYEAQQDKSGLPNDRFSAERPEGSISTLTIQRTEQRDSAMYRCASSQTQGYTGELFFGEGSRLTVL.